Listed here is a single T cell receptor (beta chain). The antigen is not known. The CDR3 runs to 18 residues. V gave up 0 bases and J gave up 3 bases; unmatched junction bases: 6. Germline CDR1 and CDR2: WNHNN and SYGVQD (reference sequence). Sequenced by immunoSEQ multiplex PCR; TCRdb stores in-frame clones only, minus some. The data hold 20,000 to 25,000 clones, with about 72% observed a single time. This entry comes from a study of cytotoxic CD8 clonotypes in ibrutinib-treated CLL. Study outcomes and limitations: Baseline-level clonality went beyond age-matched healthy donors and moved in step with circulating CD8+ T-cell counts. The clonality rise at ibrutinib response reflected private clonotype expansion. Clonality increased at ibrutinib response and stayed stable in sustained remission. At progression, however, it fell back toward baseline.

The chain joins TRBV10-1 to TRBJ2-3; 13 nucleotides line up with TRBD2. The origin of this receptor is a human donor with chronic lymphocytic leukemia. Sequencing was performed on PBMCs, taken after 24 months of ibrutinib treatment. This chain's CDR3 is CASSESTGGLAGTDTQYF. In DNA form, the CDR3 reads TGCGCCAGCAGTGAGTCGACGGGGGGACTAGCGGGAACAGATACGCAGTATTTT.